Each of the 17 T cell receptor beta chains below was sequenced from the same sample in a study of shared clonotypes between healthy human individuals. TCRdb's table, derived via immunoSEQ multiplex PCR, lists solely in-frame clones and lacks some. This table has 2.3 million or so clones, 90% to 95% appearing once. Sequencing input: naive CD4+ T cells from PBMCs. Subset in this sample: CD45RA+ positively selected. Receptor source: a man younger than 35 in good health. Some clones in this sample may be carry-over from other donors' samples.

This clone was observed once. CDR3 sequence reads: CATSIATGATGELFF. The CDR3 DNA is TGTGCCACCAGCATCGCTACAGGGGCCACCGGGGAGCTGTTTTTT. This sequence joins TRBV15 and TRBJ2-2; TRBD1 aligns across 7 bases. Germline CDR1 and CDR2: LNHNV and YYDKDF (reference sequence). The CDR3 extends over 15 amino acids. Trimming at V came to 4 bases and at J to 4 bases, leaving 6 bases not matched to a gene.

This chain joins TRBV14 and TRBJ2-5; 12 bases line up with TRBD2. The CDR3 is 17 residues long. Trimming at V came to 0 bases and at J to 4 bases, leaving 6 bases not matched to a gene. In germline, CDR1 is SGHDN, CDR2 FVKESK. The CDR3 DNA follows: TGTGCCAGCAGCCAAGACTCCGCACTAGCGGGAGGAGAGACCCAGTACTTC. It yields the protein CASSQDSALAGGETQYF.

The CDR3 nucleotides read TGTGCCAGCAGCTTCAGGCAGAGAACCTACAATGAGCAGTTCTTC. It translates to CASSFRQRTYNEQFF. The J gene is TRBJ2-1, the V gene TRBV11-2; no clear D gene. V was shortened by 3 bases and J by 2 bases, with 11 bases between the two germline ends. The CDR3 has 15 amino acids. Germline CDR1 is SGHAT and CDR2 is FQNNGV.

CDR3 DNA: TGTGCCAGCAGTCCCAACCCAGGGCTAGAAGCTTTCTTT. Translation gives CASSPNPGLEAFF. V and J are TRBV2 and TRBJ1-1; D is possibly TRBD1 (5 bases). The V end lost 5 bases, the J end lost 8 bases, and 15 bases lay between the germline ends. The germline gives CDR1 SNHLY, CDR2 FYNNEI. This CDR3 is built from 13 residues.

The chain is built from TRBV28 and TRBJ1-4; maybe TRBD1 (5 bases). This CDR3 has 14 amino acids. Germline V gene sequence: CDR1 MDHEN, CDR2 SYDVKM. The V and J ends lost 2 bases and 10 bases respectively, with 14 bases between them. CDR3 in DNA: TGTGCCAGCAGTTTAGTGCAGGGCGGCGGAAAACTGTTTTTT. Residues: CASSLVQGGGKLFF.

Worth noting for this clone: Distinct nucleotide sequences in the sample also encode this CDR3. CDR3 amino acids: CASSPPGAGANVLTF. The CDR3 DNA sequence: TGCGCCAGCAGCCCGCCGGGGGCTGGGGCCAACGTCCTGACTTTC. The chain recombines TRBV5-1 with TRBJ2-6, with D maybe TRBD2 (6 bases). Germline CDR1 is SGHRS and CDR2 is YFSETQ. The CDR3 runs 15 residues. The V end lost 4 bases, the J end lost 2 bases, and 10 bases lay between the germline ends.

Here the CDR3 reads CASSLKVRGRSNQPQHF. The CDR3 region has the DNA TGTGCCAGCAGCTTAAAAGTGAGGGGGAGGTCCAATCAGCCCCAGCATTTT. The genes are TRBV7-3 and TRBJ1-5, with TRBD1 as a possible D gene (6 bases). Germline CDR1 and CDR2: SGHTA and FQGTGA. The CDR3 has 17 amino acids. Trimming left V 1 base short and J 3 bases short, with 16 bases between.

This chain uses TRBV5-1 with TRBJ2-7; no clear D. The CDR3 extends over 12 amino acids. V lost 3 bases to trimming and J lost 9 bases, with 13 bases between them. CDR1 is SGHRS and CDR2 is YFSETQ in the germline V gene. CDR3 sequence (DNA): TGCGCCAGCAGCTCCTCGATGGAACGGCAGTACTTC. Translation: CASSSSMERQYF. The entire variable domain, with the rest obtained from reference TRBV5-1 and TRBJ2-7, is as follows: KAGVTQTPRYLIKTRGQQVTLSCSPISGHRSVSWYQQTPGQGLQFLFEYFSETQRNKGNFPGRFSGRQFSNSRSEMNVSTLELGDSALYLCASSSSMERQYFGPGTRLTVT.

The chain has TRBV10-3 and TRBJ1-4, with TRBD1 matching over 11 bases. This CDR3 is built from 16 residues. Germline V CDR1 and CDR2: ENHRY, SYGVKD. V lost 6 bases and J lost 0; bases outside the gene matches: 3. The CDR3 bases are TGTGCCATCAGCGGGGACAGGGGGGCAACTAATGAAAAACTGTTTTTT. This codes for CAISGDRGATNEKLFF.

Worth noting for this clone: Distinct nucleotide sequences in the sample also encode this CDR3. The chain joins TRBV7-9 to TRBJ2-1, with 12 bases matching TRBD2. The CDR3 spans 16 residues. V was pared by 5 bases and J by 4 bases, with 6 bases of the junction left unmatched. The germline gives CDR1 SEHNR, CDR2 FQNEAQ (reference sequence). The CDR3 protein is CASSSTSGRSYNEQFF. In DNA form, the CDR3 reads TGTGCCAGCAGCAGTACTAGCGGGAGGTCTTACAATGAGCAGTTCTTC.

This rearrangement joins TRBV4-1 to TRBJ2-5; D not resolved. The assigned J gene may be wrong: the sequence end matches TRBJ2-7 better. The CDR3 runs 15 residues. Germline V gene data show CDR1 as MGHRA and CDR2 as YSYEKL. As DNA, the CDR3 is TGCGCCAGCAGCCGCATCGAAAACCAACCCTACGAGCAGTACTTC. This gives the protein CASSRIENQPYEQYF.

The V gene is TRBV9, the J gene TRBJ2-7; D not certain. This CDR3 contains 14 residues. Trimming left V 0 bases short and J 6 bases short, with 13 bases between. Germline CDR1 reads SGDLS; CDR2 reads YYNGEE. The CDR3, as DNA: TGTGCCAGCAGCGTAGCTTCGCGAGAATCCGAGCAGTACTTC. As protein: CASSVASRESEQYF.

The V gene is TRBV5-1, the J gene TRBJ2-1; 15 positions agree with TRBD2. Looked up from germline, CDR1 is SGHRS and CDR2 is YFSETQ. The CDR3 is made up of 17 amino acids. J was trimmed by 9 bases and V by 5 bases; bases with no gene match: 12. CDR3 nucleotide sequence: TGCGCCAGCAGTCAAATTCCGGGACTAGCGGGAGGAGGTGAGCAGTTCTTC. Encoded protein: CASSQIPGLAGGGEQFF.

Worth noting for this clone: The same CDR3 arises from other DNA sequences in this sample as well. The V call is TRBV29-1, the J call TRBJ2-6; D is unclear. Germline CDR1 is SQVTM and CDR2 is ANQGSEA. The CDR3 is 12 amino acids. Between the trimmed V and J ends, which lost 4 bases and 1 base, there was a span of 2 bases. Here the CDR3 DNA reads TGCAGCGTTGCTTCTGGGGCCAACGTCCTGACTTTC. It encodes CSVASGANVLTF. Complete variable domain (other parts from reference TRBV29-1 and TRBJ2-6): SAVISQKPSRDICQRGTSLTIQCQVDSQVTMMFWYRQQPGQSLTLIATANQGSEATYESGFVIDKFPISRPNLTFSTLTVSNMSPEDSSIYLCSVASGANVLTFGAGSRLTVL.

The V and J genes are TRBV29-1 and TRBJ1-1; unclear D gene. Trimming left V 6 bases short and J 3 bases short, with 20 bases between. The germline V gene has CDR1 SQVTM and CDR2 ANQGSEA. The CDR3 spans 15 residues. CDR3 bases: TGCAGCGTCGCAGGTATGAGCCGCTATTACACTGAAGCTTTCTTT. It specifies CSVAGMSRYYTEAFF.

The V and J genes are TRBV4-3 and TRBJ2-5; D may correspond to TRBD1 or TRBD2 (6 bases each). The CDR3 runs to 16 residues. CDR1 LGHNA and CDR2 YSLEER come from the germline V gene. The germline V and J ends were trimmed by 3 bases and 5 bases, with 19 bases remaining between them. The DNA for the CDR3 is TGCGCCAGCAGCCAGGGGGGACAAATCCGGTGGGAGACCCAGTACTTC. Its protein is CASSQGGQIRWETQYF.

The V and J genes are TRBV11-2 and TRBJ1-1; D gene ambiguous. The CDR3 is made up of 12 amino acids. V dropped 4 bases and J dropped 10 bases, with 13 bases sitting between them. The germline V gene has CDR1 SGHAT and CDR2 FQNNGV. The CDR3 loop reads CASSWLAEGAFF. The CDR3, as DNA: TGTGCCAGCAGCTGGTTGGCCGAGGGAGCTTTCTTT. The full variable domain, its missing parts supplied by reference TRBV11-2 and TRBJ1-1, is EAGVAQSPRYKIIEKRQSVAFWCNPISGHATLYWYQQILGQGPKLLIQFQNNGVVDDSQLPKDRFSAERLKGVDSTLKIQPAKLEDSAVYLCASSWLAEGAFFGQGTRLTVV.